The clone carrying this T cell receptor (beta chain) was seen only a few times. RNA transcripts were the template for amplifying TCR beta CDR3 regions. First-round RT-PCR of the TCR CDR3 relied on the HTBI primer set. TCRdb redid the calling of the multiplex PCR reads with MiXCR, one entry per CDR3 protein. The sample records 300,000 to 450,000 distinct CDR3 sequences, about 15% being singletons. The data are from a study of T cells in Graves' hyperthyroidism and ophthalmopathy. This CDR3 is 16 amino acids long. Between the trimmed V and J ends, which lost 5 bases and 4 bases, there was a span of 17 bases. Per germline, CDR1 MDHEN and CDR2 SYDVKM.

This chain joins TRBV28 and TRBJ2-2, with a possible D match to TRBD2 (6 bases). This TCR was recovered from a woman in her twenties or thirties with Graves' ophthalmopathy. Sequencing was carried out using blood. CDR3 amino acids: CASSPLANVATGELFF. Written as DNA, the CDR3 is TGTGCCAGCAGTCCTCTAGCGAACGTGGCCACCGGGGAGCTGTTTTTT.